The clone carrying this T cell receptor (beta chain) was recorded once. Its specificity is unknown. The V and J ends lost 0 bases and 1 base respectively, with 7 bases between them. CDR1 and CDR2 from the germline V gene are SGHRS and YFSETQ. The CDR3 covers 14 residues. Second-dose intervals of approximately 4 or approximately 12 weeks were pooled. The sample belongs to a study of T cell responses to AZD1222 COVID-19 vaccine. Libraries were prepared by immunoSEQ multiplex PCR; TCRdb keeps only in-frame clonotypes and omits some of them. The table includes about 79,000 clones, 70% to 90% detected once. Study-wide results and limits: Only a handful of AZD1222 recipients tested seropositive at baseline. The study found vaccine-associated CD4 TCRs spanning spike, dominant at 160-218 and 743-854.

The sequences come from peripheral blood, collected 28 days after the second AZD1222 dose. This receptor was taken from an adult who received the AZD1222 COVID-19 vaccine. This chain connects TRBV5-1 to TRBJ2-5; D uncertain. The CDR3 region has the DNA TGCGCCAGCAGCTTGGGAACTTTCCAAGAGACCCAGTACTTC. Its translation is CASSLGTFQETQYF.